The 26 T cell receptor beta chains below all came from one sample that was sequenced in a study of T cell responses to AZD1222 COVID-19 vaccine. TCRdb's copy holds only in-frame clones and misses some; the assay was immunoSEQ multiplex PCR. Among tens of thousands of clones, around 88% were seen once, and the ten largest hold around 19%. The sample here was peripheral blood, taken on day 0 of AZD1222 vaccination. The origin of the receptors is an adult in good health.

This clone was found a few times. CDR3 DNA: TGCGCCAGCAGCTTAGGGACAAGTGAAGCTTTCTTT. It codes for CASSLGTSEAFF. This chain links TRBV5-1 with TRBJ1-1, with D perhaps matching TRBD1 (6 bases). The ends were cut back, 2 bases at V and 7 bases at J, with 9 bases in the middle. Looked up from germline, CDR1 is SGHRS and CDR2 is YFSETQ. The CDR3 contains 12 residues.

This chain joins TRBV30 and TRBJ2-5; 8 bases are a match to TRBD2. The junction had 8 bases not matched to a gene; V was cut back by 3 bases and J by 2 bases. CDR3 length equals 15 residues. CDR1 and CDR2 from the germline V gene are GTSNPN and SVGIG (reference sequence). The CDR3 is CAWREAGGLQETQYF. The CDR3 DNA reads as TGTGCCTGGAGGGAGGCGGGAGGCCTACAAGAGACCCAGTACTTC.

Here the CDR3 DNA reads TGTGCCAGCAGTTTATCGACCCAGGCGGGGAATCAGCCCCAGCATTTT. Its translation: CASSLSTQAGNQPQHF. The V call is TRBV27, the J call TRBJ1-5; unclear D gene. The germline gives CDR1 MNHEY, CDR2 SMNVEV (reference sequence). The CDR3 extends over 16 amino acids. The germline V and J ends were trimmed by 0 bases and 4 bases, with 13 bases remaining between them.

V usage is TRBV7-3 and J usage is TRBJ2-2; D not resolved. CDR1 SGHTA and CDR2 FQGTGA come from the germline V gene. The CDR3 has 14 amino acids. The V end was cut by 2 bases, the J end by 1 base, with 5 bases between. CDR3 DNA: TGTGCCAGCAGCTTAGGGGTGAACACCGGGGAGCTGTTTTTT. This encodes CASSLGVNTGELFF.

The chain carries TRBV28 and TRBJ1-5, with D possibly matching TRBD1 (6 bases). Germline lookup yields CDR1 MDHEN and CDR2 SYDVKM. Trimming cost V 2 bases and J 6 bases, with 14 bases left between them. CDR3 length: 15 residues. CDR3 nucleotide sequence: TGTGCCAGCAGTTTACAGGGGAAATTGGGTCAGCCCCAGCATTTT. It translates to CASSLQGKLGQPQHF.

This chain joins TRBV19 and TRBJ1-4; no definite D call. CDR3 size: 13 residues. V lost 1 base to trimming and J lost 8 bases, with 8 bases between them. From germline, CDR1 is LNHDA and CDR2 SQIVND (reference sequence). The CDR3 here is CASSIAPKEKLFF. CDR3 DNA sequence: TGTGCCAGTAGTATAGCCCCCAAAGAAAAACTGTTTTTT.

The CDR3 DNA reads as TGTGCCAGCAGCTCGTATGCTACCGATGAGCAGTTCTTC. This sequence encodes CASSSYATDEQFF. V gene TRBV7-3 combines with J gene TRBJ2-1; D is uncertain. CDR1 and CDR2 from the germline V gene are SGHTA and FQGTGA. The CDR3 consists of 13 residues. V was cut by 4 bases and J by 8 bases, with 12 bases left in between.

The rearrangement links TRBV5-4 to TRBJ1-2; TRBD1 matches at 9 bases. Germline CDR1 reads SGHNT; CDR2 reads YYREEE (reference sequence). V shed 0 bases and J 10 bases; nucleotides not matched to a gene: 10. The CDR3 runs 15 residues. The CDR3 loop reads CASSLGDRGFMDYTF. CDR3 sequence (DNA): TGTGCCAGCAGCTTGGGAGACAGGGGGTTTATGGACTACACCTTC.

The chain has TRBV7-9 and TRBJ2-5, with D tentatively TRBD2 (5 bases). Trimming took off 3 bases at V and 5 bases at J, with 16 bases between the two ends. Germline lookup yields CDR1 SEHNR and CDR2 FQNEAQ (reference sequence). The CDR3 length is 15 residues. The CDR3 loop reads CASSLRAGERETQYF. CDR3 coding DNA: TGTGCCAGCAGCTTGCGTGCCGGGGAGCGTGAGACCCAGTACTTC.

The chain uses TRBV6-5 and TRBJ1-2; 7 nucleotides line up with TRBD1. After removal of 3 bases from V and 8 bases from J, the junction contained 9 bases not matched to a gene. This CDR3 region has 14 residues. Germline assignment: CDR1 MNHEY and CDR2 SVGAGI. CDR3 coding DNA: TGTGCCAGCAGTTATGACAGGGCCTTGATAGGCTACACCTTC. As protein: CASSYDRALIGYTF.

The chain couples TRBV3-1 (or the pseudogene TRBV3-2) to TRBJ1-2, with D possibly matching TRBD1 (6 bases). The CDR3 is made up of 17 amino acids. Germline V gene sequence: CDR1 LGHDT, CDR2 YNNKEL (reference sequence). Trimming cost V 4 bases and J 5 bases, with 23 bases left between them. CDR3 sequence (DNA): TGTGCCAGCAGCCGAAGCCCCACTTCTAAGGGGGAGTATGGCTACACCTTC. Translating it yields CASSRSPTSKGEYGYTF.

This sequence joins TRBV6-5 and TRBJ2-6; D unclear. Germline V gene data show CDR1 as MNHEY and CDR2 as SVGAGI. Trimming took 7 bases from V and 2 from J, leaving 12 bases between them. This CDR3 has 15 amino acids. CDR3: CASTRRAPGANVLTF. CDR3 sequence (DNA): TGTGCCAGCACCAGAAGGGCTCCTGGGGCCAACGTCCTGACTTTC.

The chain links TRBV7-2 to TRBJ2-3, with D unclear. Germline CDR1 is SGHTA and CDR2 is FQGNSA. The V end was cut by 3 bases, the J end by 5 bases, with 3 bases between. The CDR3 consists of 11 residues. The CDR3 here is CASSFGDTQYF. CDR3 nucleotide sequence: TGTGCCAGCAGCTTCGGAGATACGCAGTATTTT. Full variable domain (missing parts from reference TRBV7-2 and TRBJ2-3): GAGVSQSPSNKVTEKGKDVELRCDPISGHTALYWYRQSLGQGLEFLIYFQGNSAPDKSGLPSDRFSAERTGGSVSTLTIQRTQQEDSAVYLCASSFGDTQYFGPGTRLTVL.

CDR3 coding DNA: TGTGCCAGCAGTGGACAGGGAGGGTTAAGTATCAATCAGCCCCAGCATTTT. It yields the protein CASSGQGGLSINQPQHF. The chain uses TRBV6-1 and TRBJ1-5; TRBD1 aligns across 7 bases. The length of the CDR3 is 17 residues. The germline V gene has CDR1 MNHNS and CDR2 SASEGT. The V segment lost 4 bases and the J segment 3 bases; nucleotides outside the gene matches: 12.

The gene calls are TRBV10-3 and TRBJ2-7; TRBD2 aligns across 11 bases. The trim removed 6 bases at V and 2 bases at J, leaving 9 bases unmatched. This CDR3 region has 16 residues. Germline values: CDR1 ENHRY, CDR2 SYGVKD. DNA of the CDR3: TGTGCCATCAGGCGAGTAATAGCGGGAGGGCCCTACGAGCAGTACTTC. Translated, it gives CAIRRVIAGGPYEQYF.

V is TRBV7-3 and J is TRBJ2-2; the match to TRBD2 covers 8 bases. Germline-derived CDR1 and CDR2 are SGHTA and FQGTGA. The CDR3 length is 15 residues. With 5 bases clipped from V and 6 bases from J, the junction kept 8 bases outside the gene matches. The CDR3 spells CASSPLAGGAGELFF. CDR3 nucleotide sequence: TGTGCCAGCAGCCCCCTAGCGGGTGGGGCCGGGGAGCTGTTTTTT.

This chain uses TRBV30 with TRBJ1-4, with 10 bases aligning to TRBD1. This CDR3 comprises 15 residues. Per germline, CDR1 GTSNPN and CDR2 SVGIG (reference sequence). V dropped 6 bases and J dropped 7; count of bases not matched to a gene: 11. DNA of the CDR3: TGTGCCTGTCGAGTGGGGGACAGGGGAATTGAAAAACTGTTTTTT. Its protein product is CACRVGDRGIEKLFF.

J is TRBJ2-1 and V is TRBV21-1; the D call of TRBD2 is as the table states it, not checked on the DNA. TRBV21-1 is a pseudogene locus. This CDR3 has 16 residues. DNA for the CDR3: TGTGCCAGCAGCAAAGTCCTGGAGACCTCCTACAATGAGCAGTTCTTC. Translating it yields CASSKVLETSYNEQFF.

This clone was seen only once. The CDR3 coding sequence is TGTGCCAGCAGCGTATCAGCGGGAACGGCAGAGACCCAGTACTTC. It translates to CASSVSAGTAETQYF. The chain is built from TRBV9 and TRBJ2-5; 7 bases line up with TRBD2. V shed 1 base and J 4 bases; nucleotides not matched to a gene: 7. This CDR3 has 15 amino acids. The germline V gene has CDR1 SGDLS and CDR2 YYNGEE. Looking up the rest from reference TRBV9 and TRBJ2-5 gives the full variable domain: DSGVTQTPKHLITATGQRVTLRCSPRSGDLSVYWYQQSLDQGLQFLIQYYNGEERAKGNILERFSAQQFPDLHSELNLSSLELGDSALYFCASSVSAGTAETQYFGPGTRLLVL.

The CDR3 bases are TGTGCCAGCAGCCGACCCTTCTTGACTAGCGGGAGGGTTATGTACAATGAGCAGTTCTTC. It specifies CASSRPFLTSGRVMYNEQFF. The chain uses TRBV6-6 and TRBJ2-1; 14 bases map to TRBD2. The CDR3 length is 20 residues. The V segment lost 6 bases and the J segment 4 bases; nucleotides outside the gene matches: 17. In germline, CDR1 is MNHNY, CDR2 SVGAGI (reference sequence).

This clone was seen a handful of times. CDR3 in amino acids: CASRESLVPDTQYF. The CDR3 DNA reads TGTGCCAGCCGGGAATCACTGGTTCCGGATACGCAGTATTTT. The chain is built from TRBV2 and TRBJ2-3, with a weak D call TRBD2 (5 bases). CDR3 length equals 14 residues. Trimming took off 8 bases at V and 6 bases at J, with 18 bases between the two ends. Germline CDR1 and CDR2: SNHLY and FYNNEI.

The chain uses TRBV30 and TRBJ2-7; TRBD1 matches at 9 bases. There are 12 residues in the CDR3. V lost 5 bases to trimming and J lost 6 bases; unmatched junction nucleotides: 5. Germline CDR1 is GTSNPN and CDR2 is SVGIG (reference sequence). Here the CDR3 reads CAWGGTGREQYF. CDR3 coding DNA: TGTGCCTGGGGGGGGACAGGGCGCGAGCAGTACTTC. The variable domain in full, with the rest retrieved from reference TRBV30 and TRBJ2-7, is SQTIHQWPATLVQPVGSPLSLECTVEGTSNPNLYWYRQAAGRGLQLLFYSVGIGQISSEVPQNLSASRPQDRQFILSSKKLLLSDSGFYLCAWGGTGREQYFGPGTRLTVT.

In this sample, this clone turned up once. The CDR3 region has the DNA TGTGCCTGGAAGCGGGAGGGCCCCGAGCAGTACTTC. As protein: CAWKREGPEQYF. The chain recombines TRBV30 with TRBJ2-7, with 10 bases fitting TRBD2. Germline loops: CDR1 GTSNPN, CDR2 SVGIG (reference sequence). J lost 6 bases, V lost 4 bases, and 3 bases had no gene match. This CDR3 is built from 12 residues. Full variable domain (missing parts from reference TRBV30 and TRBJ2-7): SQTIHQWPATLVQPVGSPLSLECTVEGTSNPNLYWYRQAAGRGLQLLFYSVGIGQISSEVPQNLSASRPQDRQFILSSKKLLLSDSGFYLCAWKREGPEQYFGPGTRLTVT.

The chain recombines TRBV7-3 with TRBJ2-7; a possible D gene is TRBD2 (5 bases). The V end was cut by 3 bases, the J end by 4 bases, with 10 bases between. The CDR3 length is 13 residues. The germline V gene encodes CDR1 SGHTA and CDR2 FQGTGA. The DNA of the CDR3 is TGTGCCAGCAGCTTTTACGCGGGTTACGAGCAGTACTTC. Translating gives CASSFYAGYEQYF.

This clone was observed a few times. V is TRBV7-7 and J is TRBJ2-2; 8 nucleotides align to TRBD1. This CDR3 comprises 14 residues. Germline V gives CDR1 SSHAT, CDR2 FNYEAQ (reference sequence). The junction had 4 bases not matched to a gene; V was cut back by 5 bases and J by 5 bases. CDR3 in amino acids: CASSPTGGTGELFF. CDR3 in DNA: TGTGCCAGCAGCCCAACAGGGGGAACCGGGGAGCTGTTTTTT.

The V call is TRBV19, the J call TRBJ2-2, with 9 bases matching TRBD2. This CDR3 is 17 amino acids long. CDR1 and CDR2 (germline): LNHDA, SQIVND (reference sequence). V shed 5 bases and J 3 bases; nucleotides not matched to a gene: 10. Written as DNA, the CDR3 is TGTGCCAGTAGTTCATTAGAGAGCGGGAGGTACACCGGGGAGCTGTTTTTT. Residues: CASSSLESGRYTGELFF. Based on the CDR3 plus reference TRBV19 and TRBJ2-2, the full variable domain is DGGITQSPKYLFRKEGQNVTLSCEQNLNHDAMYWYRQDPGQGLRLIYYSQIVNDFQKGDIAEGYSVSREKKESFPLTVTSAQKNPTAFYLCASSSLESGRYTGELFFGEGSRLTVL.